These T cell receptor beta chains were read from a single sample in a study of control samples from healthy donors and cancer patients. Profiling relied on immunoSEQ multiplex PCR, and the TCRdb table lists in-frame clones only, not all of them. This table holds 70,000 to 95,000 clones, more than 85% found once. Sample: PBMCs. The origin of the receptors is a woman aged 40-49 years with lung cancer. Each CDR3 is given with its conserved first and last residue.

CDR3 protein: CASSSAGTGGVGYGYTF
V gene: TRBV27
CDR3 length: 17
J gene: TRBJ1-2

CDR3 protein: CASKGGEKLFF
V gene: TRBV2
CDR3 length: 11
J gene: TRBJ1-4

CDR3 protein: CASSPEAGQNYEQYF
V gene: TRBV7-6
CDR3 length: 15
J gene: TRBJ2-7

CDR3 protein: CASSTDLPPGQYF
V gene: TRBV28
CDR3 length: 13
J gene: TRBJ2-7

CDR3 protein: CASTLTEINSPLHF
V gene: TRBV21-1
CDR3 length: 14
J gene: TRBJ1-6

CDR3 protein: CASSIGRANTEAFF
V gene: TRBV19
CDR3 length: 14
J gene: TRBJ1-1

CDR3 protein: CASSFLDSTARSYNEQFF
V gene: TRBV28
CDR3 length: 18
J gene: TRBJ2-1

CDR3 protein: CASSHPLPGNQPQHF
V gene: TRBV4-1
CDR3 length: 15
J gene: TRBJ1-5

CDR3 protein: CAAVGVKTGRAEAFF
V gene: TRBV28
CDR3 length: 15
J gene: TRBJ1-1

CDR3 protein: CASSLGPGDDQPQHF
V gene: TRBV4-1
CDR3 length: 15
J gene: TRBJ1-5

CDR3 protein: CATPPGGGLQETQYF
V gene: TRBV21-1
CDR3 length: 15
J gene: TRBJ2-5

CDR3 protein: CATSDGGKPYEQYF
V gene: TRBV24-1
CDR3 length: 14
J gene: TRBJ2-7

CDR3 protein: CASSIGGPVYEQYF
V gene: TRBV19
CDR3 length: 14
J gene: TRBJ2-7